This T cell receptor (beta chain) was obtained from a study of Graves' ophthalmopathy and Graves' hyperthyroidism. Whole-study results and caveats: Separation of ophthalmopathy from stable hyperthyroidism was achieved by a 13-signature model, at about 89% sensitivity and around 81% specificity. Blood also held most thyroid clonotypes expanded above 0.001 frequency.

The authors amplified TCR beta CDR3 regions from RNA transcripts. Following a first-round RT-PCR that used HTBI primers, a second-round multiplex PCR was carried out. TCRdb processed the multiplex PCR reads anew with MiXCR; each CDR3 protein has one entry. In the table there are more than 550,000 distinct CDR3 sequences, over 40% of which are singletons. This clonotype was detected ten times or more. The antigen remains unidentified. Certain patients, namely those with other autoimmune diseases, uncontrolled infections, pregnancy or lactation, were excluded. The CDR3 extends over 15 amino acids. Germline V lookup: CDR1 DFQATT, CDR2 SNEGSKA (reference sequence). J was trimmed by 6 bases and V by 3 bases; bases with no gene match: 6.

The TCR originated in an adult man with Graves' ophthalmopathy. The material sequenced was peripheral blood. The chain is built from TRBV20-1 and TRBJ1-5; 12 nucleotides line up with TRBD1. This CDR3 is CSASRGTGGGQPQHF. The CDR3 DNA follows: TGCAGTGCTAGCCGCGGGACAGGGGGCGGTCAGCCCCAGCATTTT.